The T cell receptor (beta chain) described here comes from a study of shared clonotypes between healthy human individuals. On the study more broadly: Each donor's CD8 memory used one plate, CD8 naive two, each CD4 subset three.

Roughly 210 ng DNA, about 28,000 T cell genomes, went into each sorted-subset replicate PCR. Under the authors' procedure: ImmunoSEQ gave junction-only sequences without quality scores, so filtering differed. Sequencing used immunoSEQ multiplex PCR; TCRdb keeps in-frame clones, though not all of them. V and J calls and clone size are those listed in that table; D and trimming were worked out from the DNA. This sample has 1,100,000 or so clones, with around 78% found just once. With 0 bases removed from V and 1 base from J, the gap between germline ends came to 6 bases. Germline V gives CDR1 MDHEN, CDR2 SYDVKM. The CDR3 length is 14 residues. A note on this clone: Its antigen is unknown. Given a much more abundant clone one base away, this may be a read error.

Study outcomes and limitations: Naive subsets typically showed greater estimated richness than memory subsets.

The sample comprised memory CD4+ T cells from PBMCs. This sample's subset: CD45RA-negative fraction. J is TRBJ1-1 and V is TRBV28, with a weak D call TRBD1 (5 bases). The receptor was derived from a young man in good health. Some clones in this sample may be carry-over from other donors' samples. CDR3 DNA: TGTGCCAGCAGTTTATGGGGGGGGAACACTGAAGCTTTCTTT. It encodes CASSLWGGNTEAFF.